This TCR beta chain is from a study of blood T cell repertoires in COVID-19. The CDR3 runs to 15 residues. V shed 5 bases and J 6 bases; nucleotides not matched to a gene: 8. Germline loops: CDR1 MNHEY, CDR2 SVGAGI. Using immunoSEQ multiplex PCR, the repertoire was profiled, and TCRdb retains in-frame clones only, with some absent. The repertoire holds 150,000 to 200,000 clones, with approximately 92% as singletons. The rearrangement uses TRBV6-5 and TRBJ1-5; 9 nucleotides agree with TRBD1. This sequence originates from a woman aged 35 to 49 with acute COVID-19. Sequencing used PBMCs or T cells enriched from blood (not recorded which). As DNA, the CDR3 is TGTGCCAGCAGTAGGGGACAGGGAGGAGGTCAGCCCCAGCATTTT. Translation: CASSRGQGGGQPQHF.